These T cell receptor beta chains were read from a single sample in a study of blood T cells in healthy people across ages. Each CDR3 protein is one row after TCRdb ran MiXCR on the 5' RACE reads. Among about 1,500,000 distinct CDR3 sequences listed, approximately 28% were seen once. Source material: blood. These receptor sequences come from a woman under 40 in good health. The CDR3 runs from the conserved cysteine through the conserved F or W. The order of the fields is clone size, V gene, D gene, J gene, CDR3 protein, CDR3 DNA. D genes are given only for firm matches. Clone sizes are given selectively: once, few, many, or a class where the clone is expanded.

clone_size: -
v_call: TRBV29-1
d_call: -
j_call: TRBJ1-1
cdr3_aa: CSAGAPGAEAFF
cdr3_nt: TGCAGCGCTGGGGCCCCGGGGGCTGAAGCTTTCTTT

clone_size: -
v_call: TRBV13
d_call: TRBD2
j_call: TRBJ2-3
cdr3_aa: CASMAGGSPDTQYF
cdr3_nt: TGTGCCAGCATGGCGGGAGGTAGCCCAGATACGCAGTATTTT

clone_size: -
v_call: TRBV19
d_call: TRBD1
j_call: TRBJ2-3
cdr3_aa: CASSVPGGNPYF
cdr3_nt: TGTGCCAGTAGTGTCCCAGGGGGCAACCCCTATTTT

clone_size: -
v_call: TRBV6-2/TRBV6-3
d_call: TRBD2
j_call: TRBJ2-3
cdr3_aa: CASRPTGTSKLTQYF
cdr3_nt: TGTGCCAGCAGGCCGACCGGGACTAGCAAATTGACGCAGTATTTT

clone_size: many
v_call: TRBV7-3
d_call: -
j_call: TRBJ2-6
cdr3_aa: CASSLGSLPANVLTF
cdr3_nt: TGTGCCAGCAGCTTAGGTAGCCTACCGGCCAACGTCCTGACTTTC

clone_size: few
v_call: TRBV20-1
d_call: TRBD2
j_call: TRBJ2-3
cdr3_aa: CSASNPQRGPTDTQYF
cdr3_nt: TGCAGTGCTAGTAACCCCCAGCGGGGCCCCACAGATACGCAGTATTTT

clone_size: -
v_call: TRBV18
d_call: TRBD1
j_call: TRBJ2-1
cdr3_aa: CASSKTGETYNEQFF
cdr3_nt: TGTGCCAGCTCAAAAACAGGGGAGACCTACAATGAGCAGTTCTTC

clone_size: few
v_call: TRBV12-3/TRBV12-4
d_call: -
j_call: TRBJ1-2
cdr3_aa: CTSSPTWNGYTF
cdr3_nt: TGTACCAGCAGTCCCACATGGAATGGCTACACCTTC

clone_size: -
v_call: TRBV2
d_call: TRBD2
j_call: TRBJ2-3
cdr3_aa: CASSEKMGLADYTDTQYF
cdr3_nt: TGTGCCAGCAGTGAGAAGATGGGACTAGCGGATTACACAGATACGCAGTATTTT

clone_size: -
v_call: TRBV20-1
d_call: -
j_call: TRBJ2-7
cdr3_aa: CSASGSDSYEQYF
cdr3_nt: TGCAGTGCTAGCGGCAGTGACTCCTACGAGCAGTACTTC

clone_size: -
v_call: TRBV29-1
d_call: TRBD1
j_call: TRBJ2-1
cdr3_aa: CSAISGTGGLGEQFF
cdr3_nt: TGCAGCGCTATCTCCGGGACAGGGGGCCTGGGTGAGCAGTTCTTC

clone_size: -
v_call: TRBV20-1
d_call: TRBD2
j_call: TRBJ2-1
cdr3_aa: CSARDPGLAGGDEQFF
cdr3_nt: TGCAGTGCTAGAGATCCGGGACTAGCGGGAGGGGATGAGCAGTTCTTC

clone_size: few
v_call: TRBV24-1
d_call: TRBD1
j_call: TRBJ2-5
cdr3_aa: CATSTYRGRLETQYF
cdr3_nt: TGTGCCACCAGCACCTACAGGGGGCGCTTAGAGACCCAGTACTTC

clone_size: many
v_call: TRBV29-1
d_call: -
j_call: TRBJ2-4
cdr3_aa: CSVEAAIKNIQYF
cdr3_nt: TGCAGCGTTGAGGCGGCCATCAAAAACATTCAGTACTTC

clone_size: -
v_call: TRBV21-1
d_call: -
j_call: TRBJ2-7
cdr3_aa: CASSTGSSGISHEQYF
cdr3_nt: TGTGCCAGCAGCACCGGTTCTAGCGGTATTTCCCACGAGCAGTACTTC

clone_size: many
v_call: TRBV9
d_call: -
j_call: TRBJ2-1
cdr3_aa: CASSVVGGPSYNEQFF
cdr3_nt: TGTGCCAGCAGCGTAGTCGGGGGACCCTCCTACAATGAGCAGTTCTTC

clone_size: -
v_call: TRBV7-2
d_call: -
j_call: TRBJ1-1
cdr3_aa: CASSMDTLGNTEAFF
cdr3_nt: TGTGCCAGCAGCATGGACACACTGGGGAACACTGAAGCTTTCTTT

clone_size: once
v_call: TRBV29-1
d_call: -
j_call: TRBJ2-3
cdr3_aa: CSVESVGGDTQYF
cdr3_nt: TGCAGCGTTGAGTCAGTGGGTGGAGATACGCAGTATTTT

clone_size: -
v_call: TRBV18
d_call: TRBD2
j_call: TRBJ2-3
cdr3_aa: CASSPGLAGPSSTDTQYF
cdr3_nt: TGTGCCAGCTCCCCGGGCCTAGCGGGACCTTCTAGCACAGATACGCAGTATTTT

clone_size: few
v_call: TRBV12-3/TRBV12-4
d_call: -
j_call: TRBJ1-1
cdr3_aa: CASSLGQARNTEAFF
cdr3_nt: TGTGCCAGCAGTTTAGGACAGGCCCGAAACACTGAAGCTTTCTTT

clone_size: once
v_call: TRBV27
d_call: TRBD1
j_call: TRBJ1-1
cdr3_aa: CASRKQGGGAEAFF
cdr3_nt: TGTGCCAGCAGGAAACAGGGGGGGGGCGCTGAGGCTTTCTTT

clone_size: many
v_call: TRBV4-3
d_call: -
j_call: TRBJ1-2
cdr3_aa: CASSHGAGGGYTF
cdr3_nt: TGCGCCAGCAGCCACGGGGCCGGGGGCGGCTACACCTTC

clone_size: -
v_call: TRBV12-2
d_call: -
j_call: TRBJ1-5
cdr3_aa: CASRLWGAGQRNQPQHF
cdr3_nt: TGTGCAAGTCGCTTATGGGGGGCAGGCCAACGCAATCAGCCCCAGCATTTT

clone_size: -
v_call: TRBV7-7
d_call: -
j_call: TRBJ2-7
cdr3_aa: CASSPLAHPTFNYEQYF
cdr3_nt: TGTGCCAGCAGCCCCTTGGCTCACCCGACATTTAACTACGAGCAGTACTTC

clone_size: few
v_call: TRBV6-5
d_call: TRBD1
j_call: TRBJ2-1
cdr3_aa: CASSYQGQGAIYNEQFF
cdr3_nt: TGTGCCAGCAGTTACCAGGGACAGGGGGCGATTTACAATGAGCAGTTCTTC

clone_size: many
v_call: TRBV5-1
d_call: -
j_call: TRBJ2-7
cdr3_aa: CASSPSLATYEQYF
cdr3_nt: TGCGCCAGCAGCCCATCACTAGCTACCTACGAGCAGTACTTC

clone_size: few
v_call: TRBV10-3
d_call: TRBD1
j_call: TRBJ1-2
cdr3_aa: CAISEWTGGLYGYTF
cdr3_nt: TGTGCCATCAGTGAGTGGACAGGGGGCCTCTATGGCTACACCTTC

clone_size: -
v_call: TRBV7-9
d_call: -
j_call: TRBJ1-2
cdr3_aa: CASSLIGGSPSGYTF
cdr3_nt: TGTGCCAGCAGCTTAATCGGGGGCTCCCCTAGTGGCTACACCTTC

clone_size: few
v_call: TRBV6-2/TRBV6-3
d_call: -
j_call: TRBJ2-1
cdr3_aa: CASREDYIESEQFF
cdr3_nt: TGTGCCAGCAGGGAGGACTACATTGAGAGTGAGCAGTTCTTC

clone_size: once
v_call: TRBV5-1
d_call: -
j_call: TRBJ2-3
cdr3_aa: CASSRAEASTDTQYF
cdr3_nt: TGCGCCAGCAGCCGGGCAGAGGCTAGCACAGATACGCAGTATTTT

clone_size: -
v_call: TRBV20-1
d_call: -
j_call: TRBJ1-2
cdr3_aa: CSAQEQPGYGYTF
cdr3_nt: TGCAGTGCCCAGGAACAGCCTGGTTATGGCTACACCTTC

clone_size: few
v_call: TRBV5-1
d_call: TRBD1
j_call: TRBJ2-5
cdr3_aa: CASSLARTGGEKTQYF
cdr3_nt: TGCGCCAGCAGCTTGGCCAGGACAGGGGGCGAGAAGACCCAGTACTTC

clone_size: -
v_call: TRBV10-3
d_call: -
j_call: TRBJ2-3
cdr3_aa: CAISESPGVSTDTQYF
cdr3_nt: TGTGCCATCAGTGAGTCGCCCGGGGTAAGCACAGATACGCAGTATTTT

clone_size: -
v_call: TRBV7-9
d_call: TRBD1
j_call: TRBJ1-1
cdr3_aa: CASSQTPGGNTEAFF
cdr3_nt: TGTGCCAGCAGCCAAACGCCAGGGGGGAACACTGAAGCTTTCTTT

clone_size: few
v_call: TRBV5-1
d_call: -
j_call: TRBJ2-7
cdr3_aa: CASSKGGGLEQYF
cdr3_nt: TGCGCCAGCAGCAAGGGCGGGGGCCTCGAGCAGTACTTC

clone_size: once
v_call: TRBV30
d_call: -
j_call: TRBJ2-1
cdr3_aa: CAWFPGGSYNEQFF
cdr3_nt: TGTGCCTGGTTCCCTGGCGGCTCCTACAATGAGCAGTTCTTC

clone_size: few
v_call: TRBV5-1
d_call: -
j_call: TRBJ2-6
cdr3_aa: CASSPVSQGLYSSGANVLTF
cdr3_nt: TGCGCCAGCAGCCCCGTTTCCCAGGGGCTATATTCCTCTGGGGCCAACGTCCTGACTTTC

clone_size: few
v_call: TRBV5-1
d_call: TRBD2
j_call: TRBJ2-7
cdr3_aa: CASNLIERGAEQYF
cdr3_nt: TGCGCCAGCAACTTGATTGAGCGGGGGGCCGAGCAGTACTTC

clone_size: -
v_call: TRBV7-9
d_call: -
j_call: TRBJ2-5
cdr3_aa: CASSPPQPVRDPETQYF
cdr3_nt: TGTGCCAGCAGCCCGCCCCAGCCAGTGCGGGACCCAGAGACCCAGTACTTC

clone_size: -
v_call: TRBV6-6
d_call: -
j_call: TRBJ1-1
cdr3_aa: CASRSQGVTEAFF
cdr3_nt: TGTGCCAGCAGGTCACAGGGCGTCACTGAAGCTTTCTTT

clone_size: -
v_call: TRBV7-2
d_call: -
j_call: TRBJ2-1
cdr3_aa: CASSLGPGQFF
cdr3_nt: TGTGCCAGCAGCTTAGGCCCGGGTCAGTTCTTC

clone_size: many
v_call: TRBV11-2
d_call: -
j_call: TRBJ2-3
cdr3_aa: CASSLGDTGTDTQYF
cdr3_nt: TGTGCCAGCAGCTTGGGGGACACAGGCACAGATACGCAGTATTTT

clone_size: -
v_call: TRBV5-1
d_call: -
j_call: TRBJ2-1
cdr3_aa: CASSLGSPREQFF
cdr3_nt: TGCGCCAGCAGCTTGGGTTCCCCTCGGGAGCAGTTCTTC

clone_size: few
v_call: TRBV5-1
d_call: TRBD1
j_call: TRBJ1-4
cdr3_aa: CASSSRQGANEKLFF
cdr3_nt: TGCGCCAGCAGCTCCCGACAGGGAGCTAATGAAAAACTGTTTTTT

clone_size: -
v_call: TRBV15
d_call: -
j_call: TRBJ2-1
cdr3_aa: CATRVGRPSYNEQFF
cdr3_nt: TGTGCCACCCGGGTGGGACGGCCTTCCTACAATGAGCAGTTCTTC

clone_size: -
v_call: TRBV10-2
d_call: TRBD2
j_call: TRBJ2-3
cdr3_aa: CASTELAGHTDTQYF
cdr3_nt: TGCGCCAGCACGGAGCTAGCGGGACACACAGATACGCAGTATTTT

clone_size: few
v_call: TRBV20-1
d_call: TRBD1
j_call: TRBJ1-1
cdr3_aa: CSTSGGAGAEAFF
cdr3_nt: TGCAGTACGTCAGGGGGCGCGGGCGCTGAAGCTTTCTTT

clone_size: -
v_call: TRBV27
d_call: TRBD1
j_call: TRBJ1-2
cdr3_aa: CASRGTGARYGYTF
cdr3_nt: TGTGCCAGCAGGGGGACAGGGGCGCGTTATGGCTACACCTTC

clone_size: -
v_call: TRBV5-1
d_call: TRBD1
j_call: TRBJ2-7
cdr3_aa: CASRASGGHEQYF
cdr3_nt: TGCGCCAGCAGAGCGTCAGGGGGCCACGAGCAGTACTTC

clone_size: many
v_call: TRBV20-1
d_call: -
j_call: TRBJ2-1
cdr3_aa: CSASHNEQFF
cdr3_nt: TGTAGTGCTAGTCACAATGAGCAGTTCTTC

clone_size: -
v_call: TRBV4-3
d_call: -
j_call: TRBJ2-2
cdr3_aa: CASSQEGGQARSAGELFF
cdr3_nt: TGCGCCAGCAGCCAAGAAGGCGGTCAGGCCCGAAGTGCCGGGGAGCTGTTTTTT

clone_size: few
v_call: TRBV9
d_call: -
j_call: TRBJ2-2
cdr3_aa: CASRALRTGELFF
cdr3_nt: TGTGCCAGCAGGGCCCTTAGGACCGGGGAGCTGTTTTTT

clone_size: -
v_call: TRBV3-1
d_call: -
j_call: TRBJ2-5
cdr3_aa: CASSHWDGRQETQYF
cdr3_nt: TGTGCCAGCAGCCACTGGGACGGCCGGCAAGAGACCCAGTACTTC